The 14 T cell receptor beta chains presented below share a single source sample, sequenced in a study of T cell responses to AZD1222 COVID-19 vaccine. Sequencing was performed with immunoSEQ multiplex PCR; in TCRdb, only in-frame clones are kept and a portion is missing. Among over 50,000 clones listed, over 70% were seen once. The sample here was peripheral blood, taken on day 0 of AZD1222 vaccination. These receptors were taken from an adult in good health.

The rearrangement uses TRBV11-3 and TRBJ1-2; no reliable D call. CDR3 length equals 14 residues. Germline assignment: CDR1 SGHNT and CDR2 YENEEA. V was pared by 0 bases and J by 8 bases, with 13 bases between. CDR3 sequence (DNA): TGTGCCAGCAGCTTAGAGGTTGGGCCTCAAGGCTACACCTTC. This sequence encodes CASSLEVGPQGYTF.

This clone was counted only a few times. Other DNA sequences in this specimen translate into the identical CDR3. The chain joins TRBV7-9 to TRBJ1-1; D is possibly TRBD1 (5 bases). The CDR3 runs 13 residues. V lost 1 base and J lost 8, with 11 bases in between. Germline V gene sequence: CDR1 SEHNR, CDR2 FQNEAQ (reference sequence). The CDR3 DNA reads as TGTGCCAGCAGCTTAGTGCGGCAGGGAGAAGCTTTCTTT. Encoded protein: CASSLVRQGEAFF.

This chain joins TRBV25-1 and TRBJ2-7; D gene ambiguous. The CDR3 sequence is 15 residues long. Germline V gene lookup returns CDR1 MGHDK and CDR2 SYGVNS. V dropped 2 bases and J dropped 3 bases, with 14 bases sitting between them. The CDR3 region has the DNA TGTGCCAGCAGTGAAAGTGTGGTGACGGTCTACGAGCAGTACTTC. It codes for CASSESVVTVYEQYF.

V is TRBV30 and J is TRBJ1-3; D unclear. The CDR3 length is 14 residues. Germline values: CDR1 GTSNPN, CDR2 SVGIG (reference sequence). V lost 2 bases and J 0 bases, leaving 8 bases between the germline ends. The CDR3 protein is CAWSLGSSGNTIYF. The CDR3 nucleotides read TGTGCCTGGAGTCTGGGGAGCTCTGGAAACACCATATATTTT.

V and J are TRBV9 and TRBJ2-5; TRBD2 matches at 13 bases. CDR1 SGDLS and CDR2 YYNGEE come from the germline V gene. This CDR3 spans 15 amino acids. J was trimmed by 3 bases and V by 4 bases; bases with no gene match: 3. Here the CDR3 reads CASSLGLAGEETQYF. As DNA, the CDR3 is TGTGCCAGCAGCCTCGGACTAGCGGGAGAAGAGACCCAGTACTTC. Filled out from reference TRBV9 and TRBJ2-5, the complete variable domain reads DSGVTQTPKHLITATGQRVTLRCSPRSGDLSVYWYQQSLDQGLQFLIQYYNGEERAKGNILERFSAQQFPDLHSELNLSSLELGDSALYFCASSLGLAGEETQYFGPGTRLLVL.

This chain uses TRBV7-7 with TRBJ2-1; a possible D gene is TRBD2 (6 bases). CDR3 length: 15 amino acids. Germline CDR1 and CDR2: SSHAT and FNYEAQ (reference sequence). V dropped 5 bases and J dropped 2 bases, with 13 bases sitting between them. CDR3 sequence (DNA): TGTGCCAGCAGCCTCGGAGCGGGCCCCTACAATGAGCAGTTCTTC. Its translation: CASSLGAGPYNEQFF.

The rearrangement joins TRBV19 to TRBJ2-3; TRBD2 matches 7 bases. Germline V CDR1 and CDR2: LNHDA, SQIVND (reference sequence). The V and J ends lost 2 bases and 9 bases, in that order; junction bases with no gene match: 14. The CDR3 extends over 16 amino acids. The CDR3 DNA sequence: TGTGCCAGTAGTATAAAGACTAGCCCCGGATATAGAACGCAGTATTTT. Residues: CASSIKTSPGYRTQYF.

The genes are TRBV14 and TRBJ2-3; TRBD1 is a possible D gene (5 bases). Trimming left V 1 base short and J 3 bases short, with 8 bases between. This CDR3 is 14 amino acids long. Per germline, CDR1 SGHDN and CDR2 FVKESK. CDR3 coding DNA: TGTGCCAGCAGCCAAGGGGGCGGTACAGATACGCAGTATTTT. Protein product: CASSQGGGTDTQYF.

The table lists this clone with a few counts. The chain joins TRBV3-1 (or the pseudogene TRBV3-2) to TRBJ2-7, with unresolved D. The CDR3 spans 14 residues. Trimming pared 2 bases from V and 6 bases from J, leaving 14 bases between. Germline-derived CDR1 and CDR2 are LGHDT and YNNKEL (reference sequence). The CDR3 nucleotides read TGTGCCAGCAGCCAAATGTATGATACCGCCGAGCAGTACTTC. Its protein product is CASSQMYDTAEQYF.

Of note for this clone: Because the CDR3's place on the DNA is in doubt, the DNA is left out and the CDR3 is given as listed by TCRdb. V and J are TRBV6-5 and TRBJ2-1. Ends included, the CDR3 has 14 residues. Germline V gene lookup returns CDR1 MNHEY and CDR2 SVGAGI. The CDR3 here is CASILGVGHNEQFF.

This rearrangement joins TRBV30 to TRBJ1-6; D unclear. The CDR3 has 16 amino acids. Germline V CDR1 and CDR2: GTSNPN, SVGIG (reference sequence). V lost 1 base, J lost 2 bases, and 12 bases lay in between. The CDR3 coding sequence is TGTGCCTGGAGTGGGGGAGCGGGAACCTATAATTCACCCCTCCACTTT. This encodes CAWSGGAGTYNSPLHF.

CDR3 nucleotides: TGCAGCATTATAGCGGACTCCTACAATGAGCAGTTCTTC. Translating it yields CSIIADSYNEQFF. V is TRBV29-1 and J is TRBJ2-1; a possible D gene is TRBD2 (6 bases). Trimming stripped 8 bases from V and 0 bases from J, with 11 bases between. Per germline, CDR1 SQVTM and CDR2 ANQGSEA. The CDR3 is 13 amino acids.

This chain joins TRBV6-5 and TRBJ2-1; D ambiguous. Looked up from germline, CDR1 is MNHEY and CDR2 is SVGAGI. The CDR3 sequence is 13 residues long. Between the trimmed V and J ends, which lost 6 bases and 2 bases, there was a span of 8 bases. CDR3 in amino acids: CASRPGPYNEQFF. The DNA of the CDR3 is TGTGCCAGCAGACCCGGACCCTACAATGAGCAGTTCTTC.

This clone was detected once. The CDR3 sequence: CASSIDLSSPLHF. For the CDR3, the DNA is TGTGCCAGTAGTATAGATCTCAGTTCACCCCTCCACTTT. The J gene is TRBJ1-6, the V gene TRBV19; D ambiguous. The CDR3 covers 13 residues. V lost 0 bases to trimming and J lost 9 bases, with 6 bases between them. In germline, CDR1 is LNHDA, CDR2 SQIVND (reference sequence).